The T cell receptor beta chain described here comes from a study of blood T cell repertoires in COVID-19. Study details: Samples of COVID-19 (acute and convalescent) were obtained from the United States, Italy and Spain.

In the study's own analysis: Counts of nucleated cells, estimated from reference gene primer amplification, were obtained. Libraries were prepared by immunoSEQ multiplex PCR; TCRdb keeps only in-frame clonotypes and omits some of them. V and J calls plus clone size are reproduced from that table; the DNA served to infer D and trimming. The table has about 400,000 clones, 70% to 90% seen once. The germline V gene encodes CDR1 SGHRS and CDR2 YFSETQ. There are 15 residues in the CDR3. V lost 2 bases to trimming and J lost 7 bases; unmatched junction nucleotides: 9. The specimen sequenced was peripheral blood. V and J are TRBV5-1 and TRBJ2-7, with 10 nucleotides matching TRBD2. The source of this sequence is a human donor in a cohort sampled during active COVID-19. The CDR3 region is CASSLTSGVLGEQYF. In nucleotides, the CDR3 is TGCGCCAGCAGCTTAACTAGCGGGGTCCTAGGGGAGCAGTACTTC.